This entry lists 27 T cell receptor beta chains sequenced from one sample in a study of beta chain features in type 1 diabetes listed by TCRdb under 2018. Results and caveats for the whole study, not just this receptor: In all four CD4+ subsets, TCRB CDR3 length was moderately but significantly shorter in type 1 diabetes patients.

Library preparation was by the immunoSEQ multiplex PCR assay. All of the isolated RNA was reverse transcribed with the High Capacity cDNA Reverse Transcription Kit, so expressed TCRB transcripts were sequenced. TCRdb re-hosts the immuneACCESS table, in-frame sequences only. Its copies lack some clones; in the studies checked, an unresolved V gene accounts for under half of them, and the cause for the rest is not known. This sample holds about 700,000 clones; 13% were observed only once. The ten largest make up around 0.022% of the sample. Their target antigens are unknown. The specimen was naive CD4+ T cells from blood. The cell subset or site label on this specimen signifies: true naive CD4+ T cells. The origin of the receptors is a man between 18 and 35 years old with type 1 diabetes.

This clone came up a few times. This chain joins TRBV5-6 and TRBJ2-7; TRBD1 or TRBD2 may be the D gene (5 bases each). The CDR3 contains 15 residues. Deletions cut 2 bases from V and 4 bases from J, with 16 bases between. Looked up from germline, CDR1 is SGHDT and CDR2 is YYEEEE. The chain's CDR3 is CASSLAGTASYEQYF. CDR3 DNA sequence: TGTGCCAGCAGCTTAGCCGGGACGGCCTCTTACGAGCAGTACTTC.

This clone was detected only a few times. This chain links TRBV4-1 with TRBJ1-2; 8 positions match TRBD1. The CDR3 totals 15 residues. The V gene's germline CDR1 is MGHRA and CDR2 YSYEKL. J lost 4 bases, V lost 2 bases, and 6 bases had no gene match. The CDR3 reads CASSQPTGAFYGYTF. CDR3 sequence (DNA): TGCGCCAGCAGCCAACCGACAGGGGCTTTCTATGGCTACACCTTC.

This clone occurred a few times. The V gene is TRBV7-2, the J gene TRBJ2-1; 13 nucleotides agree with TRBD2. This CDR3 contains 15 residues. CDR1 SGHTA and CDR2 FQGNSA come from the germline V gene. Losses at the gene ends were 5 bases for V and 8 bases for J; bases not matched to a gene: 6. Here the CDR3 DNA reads TGTGCCAGCAGCCGGCGGACTAGCGGGGGCTATGAGCAGTTCTTC. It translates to CASSRRTSGGYEQFF.

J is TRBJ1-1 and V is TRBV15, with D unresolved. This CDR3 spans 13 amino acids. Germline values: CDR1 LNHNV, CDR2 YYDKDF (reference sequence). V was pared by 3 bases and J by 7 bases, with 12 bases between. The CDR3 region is CATSSPYRGEAFF. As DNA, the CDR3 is TGTGCCACCAGCAGCCCGTACCGAGGTGAAGCTTTCTTT.

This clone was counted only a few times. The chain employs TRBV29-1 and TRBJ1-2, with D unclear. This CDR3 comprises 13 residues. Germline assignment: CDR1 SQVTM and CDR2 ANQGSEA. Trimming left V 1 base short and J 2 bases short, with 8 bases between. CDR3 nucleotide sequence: TGCAGCGTTGAAGGGTCCCTAAACTATGGCTACACCTTC. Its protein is CSVEGSLNYGYTF. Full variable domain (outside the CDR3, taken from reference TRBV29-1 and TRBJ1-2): SAVISQKPSRDICQRGTSLTIQCQVDSQVTMMFWYRQQPGQSLTLIATANQGSEATYESGFVIDKFPISRPNLTFSTLTVSNMSPEDSSIYLCSVEGSLNYGYTFGSGTRLTVV.

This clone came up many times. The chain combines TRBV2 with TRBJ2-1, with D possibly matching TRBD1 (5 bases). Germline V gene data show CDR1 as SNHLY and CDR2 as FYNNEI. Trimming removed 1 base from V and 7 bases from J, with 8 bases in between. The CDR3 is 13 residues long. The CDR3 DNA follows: TGTGCCAGCAGTGAAGGCAGGGTGAATGAGCAGTTCTTC. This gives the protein CASSEGRVNEQFF.

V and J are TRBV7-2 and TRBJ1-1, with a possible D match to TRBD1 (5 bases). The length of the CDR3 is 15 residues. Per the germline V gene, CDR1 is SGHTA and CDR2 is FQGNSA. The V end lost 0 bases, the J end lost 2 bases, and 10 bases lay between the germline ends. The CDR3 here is CASSLAAGSNTEAFF. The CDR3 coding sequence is TGTGCCAGCAGCTTAGCAGCAGGGAGTAACACTGAAGCTTTCTTT.

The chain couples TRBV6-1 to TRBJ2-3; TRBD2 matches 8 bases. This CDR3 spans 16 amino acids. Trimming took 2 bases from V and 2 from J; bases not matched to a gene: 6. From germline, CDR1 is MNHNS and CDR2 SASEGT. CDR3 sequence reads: CASSESGGRPTDTQYF. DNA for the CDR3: TGTGCCAGCAGTGAATCGGGGGGGCGACCCACAGATACGCAGTATTTT.

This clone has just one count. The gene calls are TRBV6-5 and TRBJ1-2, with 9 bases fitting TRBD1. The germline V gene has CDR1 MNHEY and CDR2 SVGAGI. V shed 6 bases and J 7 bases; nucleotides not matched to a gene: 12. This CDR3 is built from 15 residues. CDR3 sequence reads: CASRDRTGEAAGYTF. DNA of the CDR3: TGTGCCAGCAGGGACCGGACAGGGGAAGCGGCTGGCTACACCTTC.

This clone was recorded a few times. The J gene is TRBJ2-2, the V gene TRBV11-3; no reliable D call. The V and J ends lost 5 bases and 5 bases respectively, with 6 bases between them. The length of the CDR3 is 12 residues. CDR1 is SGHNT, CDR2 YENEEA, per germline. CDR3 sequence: CASSPTTGELFF. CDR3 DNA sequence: TGTGCCAGCAGCCCCACGACCGGGGAGCTGTTTTTT.

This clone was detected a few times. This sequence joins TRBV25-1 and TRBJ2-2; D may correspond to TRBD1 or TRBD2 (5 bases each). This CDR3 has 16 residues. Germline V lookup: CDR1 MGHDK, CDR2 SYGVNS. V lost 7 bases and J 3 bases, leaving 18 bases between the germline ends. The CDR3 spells CASNTGTTADTGELFF. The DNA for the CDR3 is TGTGCCAGCAACACCGGGACCACAGCGGACACCGGGGAGCTGTTTTTT. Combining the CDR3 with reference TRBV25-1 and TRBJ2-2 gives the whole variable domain EADIYQTPRYLVIGTGKKITLECSQTMGHDKMYWYQQDPGMELHLIHYSYGVNSTEKGDLSSESTVSRIRTEHFPLTLESARPSHTSQYLCASNTGTTADTGELFFGEGSRLTVL.

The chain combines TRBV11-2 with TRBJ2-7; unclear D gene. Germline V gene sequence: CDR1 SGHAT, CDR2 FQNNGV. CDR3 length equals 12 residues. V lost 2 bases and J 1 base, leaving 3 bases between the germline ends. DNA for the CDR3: TGTGCCAGCAGCTTAATGTCCTACGAGCAGTACTTC. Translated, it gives CASSLMSYEQYF.

CDR3 sequence: CASSQGSRTIYF. CDR3 sequence (DNA): TGTGCCAGCTCACAGGGATCCCGAACCATATATTTT. The chain couples TRBV18 to TRBJ1-3; no firm D call. Trimming removed 4 bases from V and 10 bases from J, with 11 bases in between. CDR3 length: 12 amino acids. Germline CDR1 is KGHSH and CDR2 is LQKENI. The whole variable domain, remainder taken from reference TRBV18 and TRBJ1-3, is NAGVMQNPRHLVRRRGQEARLRCSPMKGHSHVYWYRQLPEEGLKFMVYLQKENIIDESGMPKERFSAEFPKEGPSILRIQQVVRGDSAAYFCASSQGSRTIYFGEGSWLTVV.

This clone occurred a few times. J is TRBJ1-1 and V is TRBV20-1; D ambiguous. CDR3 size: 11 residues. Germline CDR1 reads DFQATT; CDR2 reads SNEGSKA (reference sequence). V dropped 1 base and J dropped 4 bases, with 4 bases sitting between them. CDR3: CSARAGTEAFF. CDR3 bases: TGCAGTGCTAGAGCGGGCACTGAAGCTTTCTTT.

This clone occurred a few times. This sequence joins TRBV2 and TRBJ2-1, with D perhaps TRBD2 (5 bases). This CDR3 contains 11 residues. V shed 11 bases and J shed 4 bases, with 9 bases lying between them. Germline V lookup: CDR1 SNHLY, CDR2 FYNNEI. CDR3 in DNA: TGTGCCGGCCGGGGTTACAATGAGCAGTTCTTC. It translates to CAGRGYNEQFF.

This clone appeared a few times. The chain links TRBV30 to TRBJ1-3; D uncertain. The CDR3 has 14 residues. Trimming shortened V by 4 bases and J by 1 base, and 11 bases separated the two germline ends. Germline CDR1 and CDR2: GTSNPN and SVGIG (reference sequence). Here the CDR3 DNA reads TGTGCCTGGAAGGCCCGCCGATCTGGAAACACCATATATTTT. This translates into CAWKARRSGNTIYF.

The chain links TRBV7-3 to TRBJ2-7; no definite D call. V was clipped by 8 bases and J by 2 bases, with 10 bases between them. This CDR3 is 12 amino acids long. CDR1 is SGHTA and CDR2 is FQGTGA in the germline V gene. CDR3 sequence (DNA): TGTGCCAGCGGACCGAACCCCTACGAGCAGTACTTC. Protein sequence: CASGPNPYEQYF.

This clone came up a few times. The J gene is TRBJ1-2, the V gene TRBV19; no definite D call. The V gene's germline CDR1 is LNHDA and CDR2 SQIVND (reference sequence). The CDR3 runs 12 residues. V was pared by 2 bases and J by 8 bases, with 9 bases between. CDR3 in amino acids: CASSIRRTGYTF. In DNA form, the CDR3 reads TGTGCCAGTAGTATAAGGAGGACCGGCTACACCTTC.

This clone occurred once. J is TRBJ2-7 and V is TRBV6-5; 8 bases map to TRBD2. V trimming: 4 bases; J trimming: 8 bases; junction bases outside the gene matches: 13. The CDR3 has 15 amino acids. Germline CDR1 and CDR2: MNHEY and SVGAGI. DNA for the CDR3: TGTGCCAGCAGTTCCCCAAGCGGGGGCCCATCGCAGCAGTACTTC. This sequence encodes CASSSPSGGPSQQYF.

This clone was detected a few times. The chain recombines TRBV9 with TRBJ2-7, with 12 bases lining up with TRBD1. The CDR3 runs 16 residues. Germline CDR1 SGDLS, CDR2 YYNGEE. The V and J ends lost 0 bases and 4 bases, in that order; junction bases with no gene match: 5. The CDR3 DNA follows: TGTGCCAGCAGCGTAGCTGCGGGACAGGGGGCTTACGAGCAGTACTTC. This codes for CASSVAAGQGAYEQYF.

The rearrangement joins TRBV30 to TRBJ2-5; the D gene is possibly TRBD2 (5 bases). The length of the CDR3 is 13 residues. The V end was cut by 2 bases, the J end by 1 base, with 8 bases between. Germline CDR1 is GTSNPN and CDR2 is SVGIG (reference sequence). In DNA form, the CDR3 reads TGTGCCTGGAGTACGGGGATCCAAGAGACCCAGTACTTC. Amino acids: CAWSTGIQETQYF.

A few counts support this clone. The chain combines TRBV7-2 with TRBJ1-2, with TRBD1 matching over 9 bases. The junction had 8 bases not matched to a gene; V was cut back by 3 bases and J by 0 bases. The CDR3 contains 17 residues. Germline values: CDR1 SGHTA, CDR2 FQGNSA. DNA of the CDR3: TGTGCCAGCAGCTTTGTCCCGGGACAGGGTTCTAACTATGGCTACACCTTC. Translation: CASSFVPGQGSNYGYTF.

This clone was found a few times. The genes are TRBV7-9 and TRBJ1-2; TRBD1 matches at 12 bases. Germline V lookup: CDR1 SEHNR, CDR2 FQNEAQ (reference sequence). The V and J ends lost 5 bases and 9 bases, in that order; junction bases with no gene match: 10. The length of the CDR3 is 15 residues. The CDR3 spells CASSAPGQGADRYTF. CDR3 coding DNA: TGTGCCAGCAGCGCACCGGGACAGGGGGCCGATCGCTACACCTTC.

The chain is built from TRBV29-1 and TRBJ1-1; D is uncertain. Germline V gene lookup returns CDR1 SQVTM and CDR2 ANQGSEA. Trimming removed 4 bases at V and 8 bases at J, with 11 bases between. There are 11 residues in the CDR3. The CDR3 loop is CSVVSLIEAFF. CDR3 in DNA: TGCAGCGTTGTGTCACTGATAGAAGCTTTCTTT.

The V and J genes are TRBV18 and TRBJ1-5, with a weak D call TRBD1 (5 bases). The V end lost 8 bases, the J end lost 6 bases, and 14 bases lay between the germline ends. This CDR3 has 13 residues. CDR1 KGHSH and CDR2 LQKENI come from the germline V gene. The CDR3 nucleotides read TGTGCCAGCCTACGGACGGGGGGTCAGCCCCAGCATTTT. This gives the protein CASLRTGGQPQHF. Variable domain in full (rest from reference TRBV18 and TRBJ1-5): NAGVMQNPRHLVRRRGQEARLRCSPMKGHSHVYWYRQLPEEGLKFMVYLQKENIIDESGMPKERFSAEFPKEGPSILRIQQVVRGDSAAYFCASLRTGGQPQHFGDGTRLSIL.

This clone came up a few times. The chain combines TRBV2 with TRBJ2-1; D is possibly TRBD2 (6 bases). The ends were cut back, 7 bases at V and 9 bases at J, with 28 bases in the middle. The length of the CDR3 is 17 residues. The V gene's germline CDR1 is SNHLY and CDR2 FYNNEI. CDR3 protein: CASIPTWFGGFGSEQFF. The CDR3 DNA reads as TGTGCCAGCATCCCCACTTGGTTTGGGGGGTTTGGTAGTGAGCAGTTCTTC.

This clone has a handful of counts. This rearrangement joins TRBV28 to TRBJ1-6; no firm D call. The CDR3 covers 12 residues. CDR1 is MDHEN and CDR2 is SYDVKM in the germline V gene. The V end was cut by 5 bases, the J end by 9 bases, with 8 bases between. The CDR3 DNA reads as TGTGCCAGCAGTATTCAAGGTTCACCCCTCCACTTT. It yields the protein CASSIQGSPLHF.